This TCR beta chain was retrieved from a study of identical twins. A single record per CDR3 protein comes from TCRdb applying MiXCR to the 5' RACE reads. This table holds approximately 630,000 distinct CDR3 sequences, under 8.5% found once. In its sample, this clonotype was seen a few times. The antigen remains undetermined. Regarding the study as a whole: The more abundant beta clonotypes in cord blood had fewer insertions, and memory repertoires did not show this.

The V and J ends lost 1 base and 5 bases respectively, with 17 bases between them. The CDR3 extends over 16 amino acids. CDR1 and CDR2 from the germline V gene are LGHDT and YNNKEL (reference sequence). Another study also made use of these data, one on yellow fever vaccine responses in identical twins. This second report adds: Twins' T cell vaccine responses reportedly looked partly convergent, partly personalized.

The sample taken for sequencing was PBMCs. J is TRBJ1-2 and V is TRBV3-1; tentative D call: TRBD1 (6 bases). The TCR originated in a young woman in good health. The CDR3 DNA is TGTGCCAGCAGCCAAGGCGGACAGTCGACCCTATATGGCTACACCTTC. It codes for CASSQGGQSTLYGYTF.